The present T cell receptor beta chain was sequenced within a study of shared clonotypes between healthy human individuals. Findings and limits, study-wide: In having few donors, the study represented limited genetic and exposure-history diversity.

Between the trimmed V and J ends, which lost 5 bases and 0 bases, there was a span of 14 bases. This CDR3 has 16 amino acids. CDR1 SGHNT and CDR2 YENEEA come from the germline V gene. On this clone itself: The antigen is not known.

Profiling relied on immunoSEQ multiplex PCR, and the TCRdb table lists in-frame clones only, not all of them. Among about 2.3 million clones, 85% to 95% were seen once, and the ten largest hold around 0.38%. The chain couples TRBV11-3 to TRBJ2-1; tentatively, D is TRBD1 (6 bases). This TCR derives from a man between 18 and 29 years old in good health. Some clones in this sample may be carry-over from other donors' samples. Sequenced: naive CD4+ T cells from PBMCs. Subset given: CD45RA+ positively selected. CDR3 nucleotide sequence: TGTGCCAGCAGCCCAGAAGGGACACGCTCCTACAATGAGCAGTTCTTC. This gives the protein CASSPEGTRSYNEQFF.